The rows below give T cell receptor beta chains drawn from one sample of a study of blood T cells in healthy people across ages. TCRdb reprocessed the 5' RACE reads with MiXCR, giving one entry per CDR3 protein. The table records about 1,500,000 distinct CDR3 sequences, roughly 45% of them present only once. Source material: blood. Source of these receptors: a woman aged 18 to 35 in good health. CDR3s include the opening cysteine and the closing phenylalanine or tryptophan. A D gene is named only where the DNA matches it firmly. Clone size is given for some rows only: seen once, a few or many times, or a class if the clone is expanded.

v_gene	j_gene	abundance	d_gene	CDR3nt	CDR3aa
TRBV24-1	TRBJ2-3	-	TRBD1	TGTGCCACCAGTGGTTGGGGGGACAGGGGGCTCGTCGGTACGCAGTATTTT	CATSGWGDRGLVGTQYF
TRBV9	TRBJ1-2	-	-	TGTGCCAGCAGTCCCCAGAGGGGCGGCGGCTACACCTTC	CASSPQRGGGYTF
TRBV29-1	TRBJ1-2	-	-	TGCAGCGTTGGGACCAGGGTGGTAGATGATGGCTACACCTTC	CSVGTRVVDDGYTF
TRBV7-2	TRBJ1-2	-	-	TGTGCCAGCAGAAAAACGGCCACAGGGTATGGCTACACCTTC	CASRKTATGYGYTF
TRBV7-9	TRBJ1-2	-	TRBD1	TGTGCCAGCAGCCGGGACAGCAATGGCTACACCTTC	CASSRDSNGYTF
TRBV5-1	TRBJ2-1	-	TRBD2	TGCGCCAGCAGCTTTGGTGGGACTAGCGACTACAATGAGCAGTTCTTC	CASSFGGTSDYNEQFF
TRBV28	TRBJ2-3	-	TRBD1	TGTGCCAGCAGCCCCGTGACAGGGGGCGCAGATACGCAGTATTTT	CASSPVTGGADTQYF
TRBV29-1	TRBJ1-6	few	-	TGCAGCGTTGGCAAAGGAGGAGATTCACCCCTCCACTTT	CSVGKGGDSPLHF
TRBV6-1	TRBJ1-2	-	TRBD1	TGTGCCAGCAGTACCTTGAGGACAGGGCGAACCAACTATGGCTACACCTTC	CASSTLRTGRTNYGYTF
TRBV12-3/TRBV12-4	TRBJ1-1	-	TRBD1	TGTGCCAGCAGTTCCAGACAGGAAGACAGGGCAGAACACACTGAAGCTTTCTTT	CASSSRQEDRAEHTEAFF
TRBV20-1	TRBJ2-7	few	-	TGCAGTGCTAGAGATGCGGGAAGCTCCTACGAGCAGTACTTC	CSARDAGSSYEQYF
TRBV29-1	TRBJ1-1	-	-	TGCAGCGTGGTGAATGACCTTTTCCCTGAAGCTTTCTTT	CSVVNDLFPEAFF
TRBV7-2	TRBJ1-3	-	-	TGTGCCAGCAGCTCCTGGACGGGGTCATTGGACACCATATATTTT	CASSSWTGSLDTIYF
TRBV9	TRBJ2-4	few	TRBD2	TGTGCCAGCAGCGTAGGCACGGGAGGGCCATCAGGCAACATTCAGTACTTC	CASSVGTGGPSGNIQYF
TRBV4-2	TRBJ1-6	-	TRBD1	TGTGCCAGCAGCCCCCCCGACAGGGACAATTCACCCCTCCACTTT	CASSPPDRDNSPLHF
TRBV29-1	TRBJ2-7	-	-	TGCAGCGTAAACGGACGGAGCTCCTACGAGCAGTACTTC	CSVNGRSSYEQYF
TRBV6-5	TRBJ1-4	few	TRBD1	TGTGCCAGCAGCGGGACAGGGTTTAATGAAAAACTGTTTTTT	CASSGTGFNEKLFF
TRBV6-6	TRBJ2-7	few	-	TGTGCCAGCAGGAGGGGGGAGGGTAGCTCCTACGAGCAGTACTTC	CASRRGEGSSYEQYF
TRBV5-1	TRBJ2-1	once	TRBD2	TGCGCCAGCAGCTCTTCTAGCGGGAGGGCCAACCCCTCCTACAATAAGCAGTTCTTC	CASSSSSGRANPSYNKQFF
TRBV3-1	TRBJ2-3	-	TRBD1	TGTGCCAGCAGCCCCCGGGGGACAGGGTACACAGATACGCAGTATTTT	CASSPRGTGYTDTQYF
TRBV20-1	TRBJ2-3	few	-	TGCAGTGTGATCCGCACAGATACGCAGTATTTT	CSVIRTDTQYF
TRBV28	TRBJ1-2	-	-	TGTGCCAGCAGTTCCCCCCACACCTTC	CASSSPHTF
TRBV10-3	TRBJ1-2	-	-	TGTGCCATCAGTGAGGAAGTAGCAGGGGAGTATGGCTACACCTTC	CAISEEVAGEYGYTF
TRBV5-1	TRBJ2-5	-	-	TGCGCCAGCAGCACGGACGGGTACCAAGAGACCCAGTACTTC	CASSTDGYQETQYF
TRBV5-1	TRBJ2-1	-	TRBD1	TGCGCCAGCAGCTTGGGGGGACAGGATTACGATGAGCAGTTCTTC	CASSLGGQDYDEQFF
TRBV3-1	TRBJ1-2	many	TRBD1	TGTGCCAGCAGCTTCATACAGGGGAACTATGGCTACACCTTC	CASSFIQGNYGYTF
TRBV7-9	TRBJ2-3	few	TRBD1	TGTGCCTCCTCCACCGGGACAGGGCAGACAGATACGCAGTATTTT	CASSTGTGQTDTQYF
TRBV10-3	TRBJ1-5	few	-	TGTGCCATCACCATGGATATCAATCAGCCCCAGCATTTT	CAITMDINQPQHF
TRBV4-1	TRBJ1-4	few	-	TGCGCCAGCAGCCAAGATAGGAGGCCCGTTAATGAAAAACTGTTTTTT	CASSQDRRPVNEKLFF
TRBV7-2	TRBJ2-1	-	TRBD2	TGTGCCAGCAGCTTAGAACTAGCGGGAGGGGGGATCGATGAGCAGTTCTTC	CASSLELAGGGIDEQFF
TRBV20-1	TRBJ2-7	-	TRBD1	TGCAGTGCTTTCCCTCCGGGACAGGGTGGGAACGAGCAGTACTTC	CSAFPPGQGGNEQYF
TRBV4-1	TRBJ2-7	-	-	TGCGCCAGCAGCCCAATGGAGGGAACCTACGAGCAGTACTTC	CASSPMEGTYEQYF
TRBV12-3/TRBV12-4	TRBJ2-7	few	TRBD1	TGTGCCAGCAGTCAGTCGGGACAGGGCAACGAGCAGTACTTC	CASSQSGQGNEQYF
TRBV15	TRBJ2-6	-	-	TGTGCCACCAGCGGGGTCCCTGGGGCCAACGTCCTGACTTTC	CATSGVPGANVLTF
TRBV27	TRBJ2-1	-	-	TGTGCCAGCAGTCTCAATCAGGGACTGGAATACAATGAGCAGTTCTTC	CASSLNQGLEYNEQFF
TRBV7-2	TRBJ1-1	-	TRBD1	TGTGCCAGCAGCCCCATGAGGGACAGGGGGCTGGGCACTGAAGCTTTCTTT	CASSPMRDRGLGTEAFF
TRBV27	TRBJ2-1	once	-	TGTGCCAGCAGTTTAGGGGGACCCCGTTTCGTCTTC	CASSLGGPRFVF
TRBV29-1	TRBJ2-5	few	TRBD2	TGCAGCGTTGAATGGGCTAGCGGTACGGCTGAGCAGTACTTC	CSVEWASGTAEQYF
TRBV4-2	TRBJ1-1	-	-	TGTGCCAGCAGCCACCGACACGGAGAAAGCCGGAAAGCTTTCTTT	CASSHRHGESRKAFF
TRBV29-1	TRBJ2-7	-	-	TGCAGCGTTGAAATGGGGGGACCCTCCTACGGGCAGTACTTC	CSVEMGGPSYGQYF
TRBV20-1	TRBJ1-2	many	TRBD1	TGCAGTGCTGGAGACAGGGGCCAAGGCTACACCTTC	CSAGDRGQGYTF
TRBV7-9	TRBJ2-1	-	-	TGTGCCAGCAGCTTAGCCGGGGAAAATGAGCAGTTCTTC	CASSLAGENEQFF
TRBV6-5	TRBJ2-7	-	-	TGTGCCAGCAGTAGAAGTGGGGAGAGCTCCTACGAGCAGTACTTC	CASSRSGESSYEQYF
TRBV12-3/TRBV12-4	TRBJ2-7	few	TRBD2	TGTGCCAGCAGTCCGGTACCGGGACTAATCTACGAGCAGTACTTC	CASSPVPGLIYEQYF
TRBV19	TRBJ2-3	-	-	TGTGCCAGTAGTATTGCGAACCCTGACACAGATACGCAGTATTTT	CASSIANPDTDTQYF
TRBV12-5	TRBJ2-1	few	-	TGTGCTAGTGACCTGGCGTTCTTC	CASDLAFF
TRBV7-6	TRBJ1-2	-	TRBD1	TGTGCCAGCACCACTGGGACAGGTGCCCTTGGCTATGGCTACACCTTC	CASTTGTGALGYGYTF
TRBV2	TRBJ2-3	-	TRBD2	TGTGCCAGCAGTGAAGGACTGGGACTAGCGGGAGTTCCCTCCACAGATACGCGGTATTTT	CASSEGLGLAGVPSTDTRYF
TRBV28	TRBJ2-3	-	-	TGTGCCAGCAGTTTCCCGACTCCCCGAACTGTCAACGTCGATACGCAGTATTTT	CASSFPTPRTVNVDTQYF
TRBV6-6	TRBJ1-2	-	-	TGTGCCAGCAGTTACCCCGGACAGCACTATGGCTACACCTTC	CASSYPGQHYGYTF
TRBV28	TRBJ1-1	-	-	TGTGCCAGCACCGCGTTCGGGATTAGGGTGGACACTGAAGCTTTCTTT	CASTAFGIRVDTEAFF
TRBV20-1	TRBJ2-7	few	TRBD1	TGCAGTGCGCGGTTAACAGGGGTCTACGAGCAGTACTTC	CSARLTGVYEQYF
TRBV7-9	TRBJ2-7	-	-	TGTGCCAGCAGCTCACCGCCCGCTTTTGACTCCTACGAGCAGTACTTC	CASSSPPAFDSYEQYF
TRBV12-3/TRBV12-4	TRBJ1-1	many	-	TGTGCCAGCAGCCCCGGGACGGTGAACACTGAAGCTTTCTTT	CASSPGTVNTEAFF
TRBV5-1	TRBJ2-1	-	TRBD2	TGCGCCAGCAGCTTGGAATCGCGGGGGGGCACCAATGAGCAGTTCTTC	CASSLESRGGTNEQFF
TRBV6-6	TRBJ1-5	few	-	TGTGCCAGCAGTACCCTTTGGCAAGGGGGCAATCAGCCCCAGCATTTT	CASSTLWQGGNQPQHF